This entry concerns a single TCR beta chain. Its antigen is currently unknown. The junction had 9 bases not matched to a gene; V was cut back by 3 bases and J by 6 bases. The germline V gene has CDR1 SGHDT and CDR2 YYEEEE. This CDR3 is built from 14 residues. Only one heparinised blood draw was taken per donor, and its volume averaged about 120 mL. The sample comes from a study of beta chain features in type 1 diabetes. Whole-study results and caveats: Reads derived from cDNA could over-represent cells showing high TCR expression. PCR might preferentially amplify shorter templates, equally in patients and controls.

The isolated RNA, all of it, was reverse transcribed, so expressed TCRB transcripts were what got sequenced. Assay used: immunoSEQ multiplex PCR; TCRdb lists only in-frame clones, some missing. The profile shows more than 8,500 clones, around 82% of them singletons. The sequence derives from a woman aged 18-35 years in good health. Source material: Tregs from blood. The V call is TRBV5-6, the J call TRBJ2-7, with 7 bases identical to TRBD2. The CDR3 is CASSSATGGSEQYF. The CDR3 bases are TGTGCCAGCAGCTCGGCCACGGGGGGAAGCGAGCAGTACTTC. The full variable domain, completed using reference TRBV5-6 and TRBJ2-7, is DAGVTQSPTHLIKTRGQQVTLRCSPKSGHDTVSWYQQALGQGPQFIFQYYEEEERQRGNFPDRFSGHQFPNYSSELNVNALLLGDSALYLCASSSATGGSEQYFGPGTRLTVT.